This T cell receptor beta chain was sequenced in a study of cytomegalovirus exposure and HLA in healthy donors. About the research overall: The use of the same platform for the 95 to 150 validation repertoires and the 600 to 800 first-cohort repertoires was reported by a later analysis.

CDR1 and CDR2 (germline): MDHEN, SYDVKM. Unmatched junction bases numbered 4, after V lost 5 bases and J lost 7 bases. This CDR3 has 14 amino acids. Clones were sequenced by immunoSEQ multiplex PCR, and TCRdb holds only the in-frame ones, with some missing. Of more than 110,000 clones listed, about 95% were seen once; the top ten hold 1.5% to 2%. While the first cohort had about 610 subjects, the donors belonged to the separate validation cohort of over a hundred subjects. Notes on this clone: Its antigen is as yet unknown.

Whole-study results and caveats: Three CMV-associated chains were confirmed in vitro to be specific for CMV antigens. It was reported that the classifier diagnosed cytomegalovirus status with high specificity and sensitivity in both the original and validation cohorts.

This chain joins TRBV28 and TRBJ2-3; the match to TRBD2 covers 12 bases. The clonotype was recovered from a man aged 18 to 29 in good health and CMV-seropositive. Sequencing used PBMCs. Written as DNA, the CDR3 is TGTGCCAGCAGTCGGACTAGCGGGACGAATACGCAGTATTTT. Its translation: CASSRTSGTNTQYF.